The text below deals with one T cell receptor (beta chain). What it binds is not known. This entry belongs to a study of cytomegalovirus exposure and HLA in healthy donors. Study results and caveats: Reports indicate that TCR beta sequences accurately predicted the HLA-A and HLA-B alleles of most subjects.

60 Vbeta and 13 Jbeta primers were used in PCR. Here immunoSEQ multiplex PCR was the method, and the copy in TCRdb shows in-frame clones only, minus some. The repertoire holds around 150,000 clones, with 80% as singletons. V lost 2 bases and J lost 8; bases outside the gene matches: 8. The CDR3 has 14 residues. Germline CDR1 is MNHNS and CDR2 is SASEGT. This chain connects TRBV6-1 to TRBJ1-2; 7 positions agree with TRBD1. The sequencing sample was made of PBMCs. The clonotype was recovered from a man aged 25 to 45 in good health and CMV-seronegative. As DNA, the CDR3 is TGTGCCAGCAGTGAACGTACAGGGGATGTAGGCTACACCTTC. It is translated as CASSERTGDVGYTF.